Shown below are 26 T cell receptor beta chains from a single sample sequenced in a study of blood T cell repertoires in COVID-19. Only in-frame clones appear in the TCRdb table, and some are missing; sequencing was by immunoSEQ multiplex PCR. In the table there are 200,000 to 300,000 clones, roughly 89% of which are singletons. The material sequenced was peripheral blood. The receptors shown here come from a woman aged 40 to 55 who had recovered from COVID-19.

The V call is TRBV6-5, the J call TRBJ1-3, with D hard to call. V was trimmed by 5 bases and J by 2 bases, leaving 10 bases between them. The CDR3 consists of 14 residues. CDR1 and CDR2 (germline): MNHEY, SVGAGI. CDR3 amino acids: CASSPHYAGNTIYF. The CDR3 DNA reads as TGTGCCAGCAGTCCCCACTACGCTGGAAACACCATATATTTT.

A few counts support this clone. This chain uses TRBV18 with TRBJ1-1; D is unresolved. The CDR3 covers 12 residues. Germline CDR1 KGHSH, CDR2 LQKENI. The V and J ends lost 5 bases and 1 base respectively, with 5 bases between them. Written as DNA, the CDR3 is TGTGCCAGCTCAAAAGCGAACACTGAAGCTTTCTTT. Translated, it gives CASSKANTEAFF. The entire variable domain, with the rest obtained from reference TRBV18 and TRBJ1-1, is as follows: NAGVMQNPRHLVRRRGQEARLRCSPMKGHSHVYWYRQLPEEGLKFMVYLQKENIIDESGMPKERFSAEFPKEGPSILRIQQVVRGDSAAYFCASSKANTEAFFGQGTRLTVV.

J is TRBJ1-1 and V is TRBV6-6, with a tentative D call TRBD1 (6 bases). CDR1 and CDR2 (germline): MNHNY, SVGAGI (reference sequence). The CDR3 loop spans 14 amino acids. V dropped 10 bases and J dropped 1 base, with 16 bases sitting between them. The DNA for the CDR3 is TGTGCCACCACTAAGGGACATTGGAACACTGAAGCTTTCTTT. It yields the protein CATTKGHWNTEAFF.

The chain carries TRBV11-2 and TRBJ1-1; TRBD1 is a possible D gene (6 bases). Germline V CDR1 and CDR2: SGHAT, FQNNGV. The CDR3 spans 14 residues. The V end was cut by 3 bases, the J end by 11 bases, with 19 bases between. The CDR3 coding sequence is TGTGCCAGCAGCTTTTTCGCGCGGGGGCAGCGGGCTTTCTTT. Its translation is CASSFFARGQRAFF.

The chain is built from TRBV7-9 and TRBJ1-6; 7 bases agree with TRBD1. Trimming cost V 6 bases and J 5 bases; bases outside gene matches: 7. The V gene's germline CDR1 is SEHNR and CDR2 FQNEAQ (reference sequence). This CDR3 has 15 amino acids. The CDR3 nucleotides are TGTGCCAGCAGGGGTAGACAGGGCGATAATTCACCCCTCCACTTT. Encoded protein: CASRGRQGDNSPLHF.

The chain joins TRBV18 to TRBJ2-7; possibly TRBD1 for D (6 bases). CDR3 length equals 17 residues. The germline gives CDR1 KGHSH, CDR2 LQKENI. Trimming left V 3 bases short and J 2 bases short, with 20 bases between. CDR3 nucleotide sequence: TGTGCCAGCTCACCCAGGTTTGGGGGAAGGGGGACCTACGAGCAGTACTTC. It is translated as CASSPRFGGRGTYEQYF.

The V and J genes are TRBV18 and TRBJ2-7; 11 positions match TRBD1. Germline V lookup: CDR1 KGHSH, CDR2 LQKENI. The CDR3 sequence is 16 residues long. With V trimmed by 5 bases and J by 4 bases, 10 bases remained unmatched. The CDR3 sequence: CASSGPGQGVLYEQYF. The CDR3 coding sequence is TGTGCCAGCTCAGGGCCGGGACAGGGGGTTTTATACGAGCAGTACTTC.

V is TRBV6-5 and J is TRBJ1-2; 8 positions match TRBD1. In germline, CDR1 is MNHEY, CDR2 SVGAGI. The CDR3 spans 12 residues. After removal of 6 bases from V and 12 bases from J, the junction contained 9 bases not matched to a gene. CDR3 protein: CASSDRGKGHTF. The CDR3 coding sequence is TGTGCCAGCAGCGACAGGGGAAAAGGCCACACCTTC.

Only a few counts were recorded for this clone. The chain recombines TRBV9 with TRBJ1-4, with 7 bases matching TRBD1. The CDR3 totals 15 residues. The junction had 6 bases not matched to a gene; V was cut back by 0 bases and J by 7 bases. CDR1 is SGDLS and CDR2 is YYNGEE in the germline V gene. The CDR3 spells CASSVAVGGVEKLFF. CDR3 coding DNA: TGTGCCAGCAGCGTAGCCGTAGGGGGCGTTGAAAAACTGTTTTTT. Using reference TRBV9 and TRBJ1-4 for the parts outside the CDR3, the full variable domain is DSGVTQTPKHLITATGQRVTLRCSPRSGDLSVYWYQQSLDQGLQFLIQYYNGEERAKGNILERFSAQQFPDLHSELNLSSLELGDSALYFCASSVAVGGVEKLFFGSGTQLSVL.

CDR3 coding DNA: TGTGCCACCAGGGGTCAAAGCGGGACAGGGGGGACAGATACGCAGTATTTT. This encodes CATRGQSGTGGTDTQYF. The chain combines TRBV24-1 with TRBJ2-3; TRBD1 aligns across 11 bases. Germline values: CDR1 KGHDR, CDR2 SFDVKD. V shed 7 bases, J shed 3 bases, and the junction held 11 bases outside the gene matches. This CDR3 contains 17 residues.

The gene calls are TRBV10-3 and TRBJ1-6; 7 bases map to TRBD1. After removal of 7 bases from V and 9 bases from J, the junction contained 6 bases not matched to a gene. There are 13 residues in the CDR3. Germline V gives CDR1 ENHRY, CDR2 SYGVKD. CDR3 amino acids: CAIKGGAGSPLHF. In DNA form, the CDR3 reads TGTGCCATCAAAGGGGGCGCGGGTTCACCCCTCCACTTT.

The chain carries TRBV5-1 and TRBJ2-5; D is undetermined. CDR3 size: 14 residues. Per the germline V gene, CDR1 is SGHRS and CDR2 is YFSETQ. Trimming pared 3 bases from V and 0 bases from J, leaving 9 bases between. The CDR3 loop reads CASSSHSYQETQYF. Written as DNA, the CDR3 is TGCGCCAGCAGCTCACATTCGTACCAAGAGACCCAGTACTTC.

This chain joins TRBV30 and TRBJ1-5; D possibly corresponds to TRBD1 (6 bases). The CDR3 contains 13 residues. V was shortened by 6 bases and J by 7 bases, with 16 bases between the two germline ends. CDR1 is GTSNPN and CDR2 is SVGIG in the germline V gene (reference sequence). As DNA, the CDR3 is TGTGCCTGCCTAGGGGGGGAAGGACAGCCCCAGCATTTT. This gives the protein CACLGGEGQPQHF.

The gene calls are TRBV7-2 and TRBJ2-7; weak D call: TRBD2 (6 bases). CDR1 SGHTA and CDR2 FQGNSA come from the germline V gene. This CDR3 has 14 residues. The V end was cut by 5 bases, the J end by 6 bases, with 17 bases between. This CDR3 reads CASSAYPGLSEQYF. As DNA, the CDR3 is TGTGCCAGCAGCGCATACCCGGGACTCAGCGAGCAGTACTTC. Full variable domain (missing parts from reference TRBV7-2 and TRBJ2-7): GAGVSQSPSNKVTEKGKDVELRCDPISGHTALYWYRQSLGQGLEFLIYFQGNSAPDKSGLPSDRFSAERTGGSVSTLTIQRTQQEDSAVYLCASSAYPGLSEQYFGPGTRLTVT.

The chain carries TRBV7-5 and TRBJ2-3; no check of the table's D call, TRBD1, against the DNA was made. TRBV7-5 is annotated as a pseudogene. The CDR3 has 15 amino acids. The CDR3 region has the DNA TGTGTCAGAAGCCCCCAGGGGGGCAGCACAGATACGCAGTATTTT. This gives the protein CVRSPQGGSTDTQYF.

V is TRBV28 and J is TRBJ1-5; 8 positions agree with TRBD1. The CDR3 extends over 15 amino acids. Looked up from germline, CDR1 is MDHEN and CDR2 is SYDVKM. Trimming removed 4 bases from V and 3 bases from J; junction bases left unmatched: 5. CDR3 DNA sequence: TGTGCCAGCAGTTCCGGGACAGGCTTCAATCAGCCCCAGCATTTT. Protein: CASSSGTGFNQPQHF.

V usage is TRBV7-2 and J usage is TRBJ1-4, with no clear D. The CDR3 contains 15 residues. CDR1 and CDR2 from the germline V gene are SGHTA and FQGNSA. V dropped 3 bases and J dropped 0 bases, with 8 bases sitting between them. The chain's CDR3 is CASSFGSATNEKLFF. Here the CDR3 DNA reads TGTGCCAGCAGCTTCGGGTCCGCAACTAATGAAAAACTGTTTTTT.

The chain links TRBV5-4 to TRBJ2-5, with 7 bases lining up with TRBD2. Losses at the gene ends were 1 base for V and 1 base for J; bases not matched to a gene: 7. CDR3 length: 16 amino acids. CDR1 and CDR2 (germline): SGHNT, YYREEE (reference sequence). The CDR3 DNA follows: TGTGCCAGCAGCTTGTTTATGCGGGGGACCCAAGAGACCCAGTACTTC. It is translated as CASSLFMRGTQETQYF.

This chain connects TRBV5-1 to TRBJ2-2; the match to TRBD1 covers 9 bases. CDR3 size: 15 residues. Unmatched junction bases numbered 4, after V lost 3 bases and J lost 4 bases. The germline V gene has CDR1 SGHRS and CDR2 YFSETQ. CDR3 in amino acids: CASSWGQGGTGELFF. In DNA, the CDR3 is TGCGCCAGCAGCTGGGGACAGGGAGGCACCGGGGAGCTGTTTTTT.

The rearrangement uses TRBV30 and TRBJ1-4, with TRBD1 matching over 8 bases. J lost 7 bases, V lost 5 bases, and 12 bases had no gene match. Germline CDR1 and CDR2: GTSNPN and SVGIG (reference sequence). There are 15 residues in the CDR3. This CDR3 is CAWASPHRGFEKLFF. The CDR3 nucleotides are TGTGCCTGGGCCTCCCCCCACAGGGGGTTTGAAAAACTGTTTTTT.

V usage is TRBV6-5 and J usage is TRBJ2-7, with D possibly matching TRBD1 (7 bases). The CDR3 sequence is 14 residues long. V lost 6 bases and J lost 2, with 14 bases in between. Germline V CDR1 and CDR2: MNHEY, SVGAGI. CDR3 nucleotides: TGTGCCAGCAGGGGGGGACAGAATACCTACGAGCAGTACTTC. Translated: CASRGGQNTYEQYF.

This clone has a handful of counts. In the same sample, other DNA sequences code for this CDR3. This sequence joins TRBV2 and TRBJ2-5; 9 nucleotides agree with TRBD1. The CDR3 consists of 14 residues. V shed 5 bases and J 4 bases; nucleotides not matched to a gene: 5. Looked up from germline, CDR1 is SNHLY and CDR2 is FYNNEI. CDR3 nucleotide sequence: TGTGCCAGCAGTCCGGGACAGGGTGGAGAGACCCAGTACTTC. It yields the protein CASSPGQGGETQYF.

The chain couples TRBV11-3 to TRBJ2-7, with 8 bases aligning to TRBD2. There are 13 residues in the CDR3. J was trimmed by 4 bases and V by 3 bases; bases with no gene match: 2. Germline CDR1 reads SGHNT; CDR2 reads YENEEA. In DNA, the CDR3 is TGTGCCAGCAGCTTCCAGCGGGGGTACGAGCAGTACTTC. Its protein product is CASSFQRGYEQYF.

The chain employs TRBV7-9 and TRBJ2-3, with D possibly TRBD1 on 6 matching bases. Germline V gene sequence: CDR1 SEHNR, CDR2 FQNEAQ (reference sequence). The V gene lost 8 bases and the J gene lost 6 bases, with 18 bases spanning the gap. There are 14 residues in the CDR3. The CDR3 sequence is CASRQDRSFDTQYF. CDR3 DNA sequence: TGTGCCAGCCGCCAAGACAGGAGTTTTGATACGCAGTATTTT.

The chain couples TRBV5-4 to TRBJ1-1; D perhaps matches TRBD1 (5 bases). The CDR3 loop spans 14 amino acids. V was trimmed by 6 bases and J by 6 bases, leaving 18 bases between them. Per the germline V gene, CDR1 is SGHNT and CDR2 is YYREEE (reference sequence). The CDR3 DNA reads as TGTGCCAGCACCAGTCAGGGAAGTGATTCTGAAGCTTTCTTT. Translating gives CASTSQGSDSEAFF.

The CDR3 here is CAWSTRLPGEQYF. The CDR3 region has the DNA TGTGCCTGGAGTACTAGATTACCGGGGGAGCAGTACTTC. The chain couples TRBV30 to TRBJ2-7; maybe TRBD2 (5 bases). Trimming shortened V by 2 bases and J by 7 bases, and 15 bases separated the two germline ends. Germline CDR1 and CDR2: GTSNPN and SVGIG (reference sequence). This CDR3 is 13 amino acids long. Combining the CDR3 with reference TRBV30 and TRBJ2-7 gives the whole variable domain SQTIHQWPATLVQPVGSPLSLECTVEGTSNPNLYWYRQAAGRGLQLLFYSVGIGQISSEVPQNLSASRPQDRQFILSSKKLLLSDSGFYLCAWSTRLPGEQYFGPGTRLTVT.